This T cell receptor beta chain emerged from a study of cytomegalovirus exposure and HLA in healthy donors. Study summary: The roughly 120 validation repertoires and the 666 first-cohort repertoires shared a platform, a later analysis reported. General study points: That first-cohort TCR clusters tended to co-occur in the roughly 120 validation repertoires was found in a later analysis. The study put 150 to 200 TCR beta chains on its list as cytomegalovirus-associated.

On this clone itself: Its specificity is unknown.

Clones were read by immunoSEQ multiplex PCR, and TCRdb kept only the in-frame ones, dropping some. The repertoire includes about 190,000 clones, about four fifths of them detected once, and over 5.5% sits in the top ten. The receptor comes from a man younger than 35 in good health and CMV-seropositive. The source material was PBMCs.

CDR3 coding DNA: TGTGCCAGCGGGGGGGAGGGGTTGAACACTGAAGCTTTCTTT. Translating gives CASGGEGLNTEAFF. The gene calls are TRBV25-1 and TRBJ1-1; D may be TRBD1 (5 bases). Germline CDR1 is MGHDK and CDR2 is SYGVNS. V lost 8 bases to trimming and J lost 0 bases, with 13 bases between them. This CDR3 spans 14 amino acids.